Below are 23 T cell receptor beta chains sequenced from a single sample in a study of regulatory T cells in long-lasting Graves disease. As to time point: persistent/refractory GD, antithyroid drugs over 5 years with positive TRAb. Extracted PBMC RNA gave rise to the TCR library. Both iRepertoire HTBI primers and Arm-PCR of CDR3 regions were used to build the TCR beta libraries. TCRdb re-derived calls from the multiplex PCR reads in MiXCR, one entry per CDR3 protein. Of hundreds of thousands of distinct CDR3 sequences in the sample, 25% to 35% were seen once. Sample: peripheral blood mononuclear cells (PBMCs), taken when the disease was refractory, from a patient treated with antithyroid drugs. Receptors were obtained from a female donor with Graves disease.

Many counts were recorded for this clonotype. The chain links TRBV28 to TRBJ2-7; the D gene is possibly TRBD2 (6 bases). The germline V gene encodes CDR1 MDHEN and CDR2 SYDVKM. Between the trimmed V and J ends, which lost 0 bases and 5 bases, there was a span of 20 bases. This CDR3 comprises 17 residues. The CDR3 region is CASSLCGGDIVSHEQYF. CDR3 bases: TGTGCCAGCAGTTTATGCGGAGGGGATATAGTGTCCCACGAGCAGTACTTC.

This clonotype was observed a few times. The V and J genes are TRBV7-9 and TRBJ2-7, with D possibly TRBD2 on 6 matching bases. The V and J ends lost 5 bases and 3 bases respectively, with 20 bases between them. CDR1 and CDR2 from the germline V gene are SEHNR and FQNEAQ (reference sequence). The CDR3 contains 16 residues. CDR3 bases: TGTGCCAGCAGCCCCATGGGAGTAGCGGTATTCTACGAGCAGTACTTC. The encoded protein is CASSPMGVAVFYEQYF.

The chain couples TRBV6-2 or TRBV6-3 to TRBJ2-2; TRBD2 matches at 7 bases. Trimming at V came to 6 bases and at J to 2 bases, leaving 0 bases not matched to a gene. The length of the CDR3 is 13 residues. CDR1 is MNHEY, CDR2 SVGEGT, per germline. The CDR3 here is CASRTSNTGELFF. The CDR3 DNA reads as TGTGCCAGCAGGACTAGCAACACCGGGGAGCTGTTTTTT.

CDR3 sequence (DNA): TGTGCCAGCAGCGGAGGAGGACAGCACCCATACGGCTACACCTTC. Translation: CASSGGGQHPYGYTF. The V gene is TRBV9, the J gene TRBJ1-2; the D gene is possibly TRBD1 (6 bases). CDR1 and CDR2 (germline): SGDLS, YYNGEE. The CDR3 sequence is 15 residues long. Trimming took 3 bases from V and 8 from J, leaving 20 bases between them.

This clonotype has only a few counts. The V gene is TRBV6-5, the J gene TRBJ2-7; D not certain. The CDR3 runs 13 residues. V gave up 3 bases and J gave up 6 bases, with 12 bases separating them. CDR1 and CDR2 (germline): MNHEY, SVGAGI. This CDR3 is CASSYSAVGEQYF. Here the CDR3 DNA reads TGTGCCAGCAGTTATTCGGCGGTGGGCGAGCAGTACTTC.

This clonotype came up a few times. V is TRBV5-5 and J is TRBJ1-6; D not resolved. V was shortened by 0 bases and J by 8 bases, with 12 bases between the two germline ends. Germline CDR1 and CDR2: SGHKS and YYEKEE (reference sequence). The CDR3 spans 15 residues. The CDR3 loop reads CASSLETLNYSPLHF. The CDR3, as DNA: TGTGCCAGCAGCTTGGAAACACTGAATTATTCACCCCTCCACTTT. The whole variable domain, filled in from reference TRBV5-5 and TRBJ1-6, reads DAGVTQSPTHLIKTRGQQVTLRCSPISGHKSVSWYQQVLGQGPQFIFQYYEKEERGRGNFPDRFSARQFPNYSSELNVNALLLGDSALYLCASSLETLNYSPLHFGNGTRLTVT.

The CDR3 reads CASSHGAWETQYF. The DNA for the CDR3 is TGTGCCAGCAGTCACGGGGCATGGGAGACCCAGTACTTC. V and J are TRBV27 and TRBJ2-5, with D tentatively TRBD1 or TRBD2 (5 bases each). CDR1 and CDR2 (germline): MNHEY, SMNVEV (reference sequence). Trimming removed 5 bases at V and 5 bases at J, with 12 bases between. This CDR3 spans 13 amino acids.

The CDR3 sequence: CASSSGHHSTGELFF. The CDR3 coding sequence is TGTGCCAGCAGCTCGGGACACCACTCAACCGGGGAGCTGTTTTTT. The chain links TRBV11-2 to TRBJ2-2; TRBD1 might be the D (6 bases). The length of the CDR3 is 15 residues. V lost 4 bases and J lost 5, with 14 bases in between. CDR1 and CDR2 from the germline V gene are SGHAT and FQNNGV.

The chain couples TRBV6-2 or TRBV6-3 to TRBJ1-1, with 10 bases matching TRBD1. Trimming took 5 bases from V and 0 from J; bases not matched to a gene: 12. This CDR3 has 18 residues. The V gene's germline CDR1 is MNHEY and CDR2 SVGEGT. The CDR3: CASSEAVGTGDLNTEAFF. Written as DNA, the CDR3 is TGTGCCAGCAGTGAAGCGGTGGGGACAGGGGATTTGAACACTGAAGCTTTCTTT.

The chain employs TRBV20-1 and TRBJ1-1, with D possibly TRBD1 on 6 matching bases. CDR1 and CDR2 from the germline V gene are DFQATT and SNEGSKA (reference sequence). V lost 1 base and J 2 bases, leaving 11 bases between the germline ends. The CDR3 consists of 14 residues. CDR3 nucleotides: TGCAGTGCTAGAGTCTCGGACAGTAACACTGAAGCTTTCTTT. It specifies CSARVSDSNTEAFF.

CDR3 loop: CSARPDHSYEQYF. In nucleotides, the CDR3 is TGCAGTGCTAGGCCGGACCACTCCTACGAGCAGTACTTC. This sequence joins TRBV20-1 and TRBJ2-7; no reliable D call. The ends were cut back, 3 bases at V and 0 bases at J, with 9 bases in the middle. CDR3 length: 13 amino acids. Germline V lookup: CDR1 DFQATT, CDR2 SNEGSKA (reference sequence).

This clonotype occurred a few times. Here the CDR3 reads CASSIKGDREYEQYF. In DNA, the CDR3 is TGTGCCAGCTCAATAAAGGGGGACAGGGAGTACGAGCAGTACTTC. The gene calls are TRBV18 and TRBJ2-7, with 9 nucleotides matching TRBD1. With 5 bases clipped from V and 4 bases from J, the junction kept 9 bases outside the gene matches. This CDR3 has 15 residues. Germline V gene data show CDR1 as KGHSH and CDR2 as LQKENI.

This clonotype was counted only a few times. CDR3 protein: CASSWGQGRTEAFF. The CDR3 DNA is TGTGCCAGCAGCTGGGGACAGGGGAGGACTGAAGCTTTCTTT. The gene calls are TRBV5-5 and TRBJ1-1, with 10 positions matching TRBD1. Trimming took 3 bases from V and 5 from J; bases not matched to a gene: 4. The CDR3 spans 14 residues. CDR1 and CDR2 (germline): SGHKS, YYEKEE (reference sequence).

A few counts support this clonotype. CDR3 residues: CASKPSGNSYEQYF. As DNA, the CDR3 is TGTGCCAGCAAGCCTAGCGGGAACTCCTACGAGCAGTACTTC. The chain has TRBV2 and TRBJ2-7, with 9 bases matching TRBD2. Germline assignment: CDR1 SNHLY and CDR2 FYNNEI. Trimming removed 7 bases from V and 0 bases from J; junction bases left unmatched: 4. There are 14 residues in the CDR3. Full variable domain (remainder filled in from reference TRBV2 and TRBJ2-7): EPEVTQTPSHQVTQMGQEVILRCVPISNHLYFYWYRQILGQKVEFLVSFYNNEISEKSEIFDDQFSVERPDGSNFTLKIRSTKLEDSAMYFCASKPSGNSYEQYFGPGTRLTVT.

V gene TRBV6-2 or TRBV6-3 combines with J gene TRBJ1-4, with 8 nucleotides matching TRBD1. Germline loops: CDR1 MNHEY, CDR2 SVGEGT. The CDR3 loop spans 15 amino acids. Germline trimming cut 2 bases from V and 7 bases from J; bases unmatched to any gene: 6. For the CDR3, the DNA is TGTGCCAGCAGTTACCGCGGGACAGGTCTTGAAAAACTGTTTTTT. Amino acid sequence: CASSYRGTGLEKLFF.

CDR3 region: CASSRASGYEQYF. CDR3 nucleotide sequence: TGTGCCAGCAGCCGGGCTAGCGGCTACGAGCAGTACTTC. This chain uses TRBV28 with TRBJ2-7; 7 bases align to TRBD2. CDR1 MDHEN and CDR2 SYDVKM come from the germline V gene. The CDR3 has 13 amino acids. V lost 6 bases, J lost 3 bases, and 5 bases stayed unmatched.

The CDR3 protein is CASSLYRSNSPLHF. Written as DNA, the CDR3 is TGTGCCAGCAGCTTATACAGGTCTAATTCACCCCTCCACTTT. This sequence joins TRBV7-2 and TRBJ1-6; possible D gene TRBD1, 5 bases. The CDR3 covers 14 residues. CDR1 is SGHTA, CDR2 FQGNSA, per germline. V lost 2 bases and J 6 bases, leaving 8 bases between the germline ends.

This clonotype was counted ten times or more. CDR3 loop: CASKREGELFF. CDR3 DNA: TGTGCCAGCAAGCGGGAAGGGGAGCTGTTTTTT. V is TRBV2 and J is TRBJ2-2; 7 bases agree with TRBD2. Germline V gene data show CDR1 as SNHLY and CDR2 as FYNNEI. The CDR3 has 11 amino acids. The V segment lost 7 bases and the J segment 8 bases; nucleotides outside the gene matches: 1.

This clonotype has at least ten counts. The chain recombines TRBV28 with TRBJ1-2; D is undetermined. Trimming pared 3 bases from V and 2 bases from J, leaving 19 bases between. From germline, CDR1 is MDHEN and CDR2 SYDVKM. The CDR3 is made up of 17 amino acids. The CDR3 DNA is TGTGCCAGCAGTTTTGCGTGGAGGAAACGAGAAAACTATGGCTACACCTTC. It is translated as CASSFAWRKRENYGYTF.

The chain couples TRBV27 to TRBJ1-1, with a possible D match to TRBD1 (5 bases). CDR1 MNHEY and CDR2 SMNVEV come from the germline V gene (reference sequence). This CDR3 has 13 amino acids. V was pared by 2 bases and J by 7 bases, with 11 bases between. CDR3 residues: CASSLRGTYEAFF. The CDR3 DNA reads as TGTGCCAGCAGTTTACGGGGCACATATGAAGCTTTCTTT.

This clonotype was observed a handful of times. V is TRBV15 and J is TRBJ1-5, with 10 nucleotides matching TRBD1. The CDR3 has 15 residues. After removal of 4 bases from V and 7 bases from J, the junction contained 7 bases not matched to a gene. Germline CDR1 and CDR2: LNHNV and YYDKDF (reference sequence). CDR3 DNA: TGTGCCACCAGCAACCCGGGACAGGGGTACCAGCCCCAGCATTTT. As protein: CATSNPGQGYQPQHF.

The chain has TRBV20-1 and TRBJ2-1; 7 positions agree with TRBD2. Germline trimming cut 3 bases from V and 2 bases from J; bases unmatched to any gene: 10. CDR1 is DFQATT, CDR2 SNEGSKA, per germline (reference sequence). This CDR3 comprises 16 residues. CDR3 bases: TGCAGTGCTAGCGCCGTGGCTAGCGGTCCCTACAATGAGCAGTTCTTC. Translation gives CSASAVASGPYNEQFF.

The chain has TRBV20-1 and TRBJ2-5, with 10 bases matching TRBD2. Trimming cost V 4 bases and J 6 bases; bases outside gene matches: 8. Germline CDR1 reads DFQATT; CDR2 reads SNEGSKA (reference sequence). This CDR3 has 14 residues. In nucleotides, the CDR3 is TGCAGTGCTAACCAGCGGGAGGGTTTTAAGACCCAGTACTTC. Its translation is CSANQREGFKTQYF.